This record looks at one TCR beta chain sequence and its context. The record originates from a study of blood T cell repertoires in COVID-19. At the level of the study: COVID-19 samples, acute and convalescent, were from the United States, Italy and Spain. Nucleic acid was either cDNA or gDNA, and it came from T cells, B-cell-depleted T cells, or PBMCs.

The CDR3 consists of 16 residues. CDR1 and CDR2 (germline): SNHLY, FYNNEI. With 1 base clipped from V and 7 bases from J, the junction kept 10 bases outside the gene matches. Generated by immunoSEQ multiplex PCR, the TCRdb table keeps only in-frame clones and is missing some. Of under 75,000 clones in the sample, 88% are singletons; the top ten hold less than 4.5%. The sample was peripheral blood. This sequence originates from a man aged 45-60 years with active COVID-19. The rearrangement links TRBV2 to TRBJ2-7; 10 bases line up with TRBD1. The CDR3 DNA is TGTGCCAGCAGTGAAGTAGGGACAGGGGTCGAGACAGAGCAGTACTTC. Residues: CASSEVGTGVETEQYF.